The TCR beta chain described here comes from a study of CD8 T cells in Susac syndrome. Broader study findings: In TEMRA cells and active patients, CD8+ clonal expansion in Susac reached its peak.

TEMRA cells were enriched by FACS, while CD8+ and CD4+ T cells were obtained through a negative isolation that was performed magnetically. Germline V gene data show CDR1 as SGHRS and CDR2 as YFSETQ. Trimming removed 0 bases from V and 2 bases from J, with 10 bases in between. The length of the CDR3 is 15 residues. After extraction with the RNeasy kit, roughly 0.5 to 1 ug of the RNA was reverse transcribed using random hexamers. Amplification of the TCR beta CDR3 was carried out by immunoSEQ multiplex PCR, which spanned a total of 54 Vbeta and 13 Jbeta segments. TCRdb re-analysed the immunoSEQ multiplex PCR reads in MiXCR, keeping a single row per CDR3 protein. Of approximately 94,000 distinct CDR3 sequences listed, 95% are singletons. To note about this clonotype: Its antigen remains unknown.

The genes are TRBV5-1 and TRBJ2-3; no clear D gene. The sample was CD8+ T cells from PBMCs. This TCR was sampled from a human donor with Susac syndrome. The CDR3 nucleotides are TGCGCCAGCAGCTTGGGTCGGACGAACACAGATACGCAGTATTTT. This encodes CASSLGRTNTDTQYF. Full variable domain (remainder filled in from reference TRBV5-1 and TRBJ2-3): KAGVTQTPRYLIKTRGQQVTLSCSPISGHRSVSWYQQTPGQGLQFLFEYFSETQRNKGNFPGRFSGRQFSNSRSEMNVSTLELGDSALYLCASSLGRTNTDTQYFGPGTRLTVL.